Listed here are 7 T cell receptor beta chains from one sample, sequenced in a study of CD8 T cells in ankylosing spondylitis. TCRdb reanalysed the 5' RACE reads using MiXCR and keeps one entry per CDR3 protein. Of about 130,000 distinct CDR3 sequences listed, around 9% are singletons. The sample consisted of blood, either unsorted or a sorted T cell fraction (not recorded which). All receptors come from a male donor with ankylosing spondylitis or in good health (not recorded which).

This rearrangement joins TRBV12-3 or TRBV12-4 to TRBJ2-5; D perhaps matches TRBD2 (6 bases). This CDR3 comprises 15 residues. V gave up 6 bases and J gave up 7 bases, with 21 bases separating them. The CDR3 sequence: CASSLGRGGVVTQYF. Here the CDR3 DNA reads TGTGCCAGCAGCCTTGGGAGAGGCGGGGTGGTGACCCAGTACTTC.

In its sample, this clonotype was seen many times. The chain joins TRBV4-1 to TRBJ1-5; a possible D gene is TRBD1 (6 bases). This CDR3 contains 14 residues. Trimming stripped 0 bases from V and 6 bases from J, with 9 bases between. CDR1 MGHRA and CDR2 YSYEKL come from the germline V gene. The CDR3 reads CASSQERGGQPQHF. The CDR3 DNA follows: TGCGCCAGCAGCCAAGAGAGGGGGGGTCAGCCCCAGCATTTT.

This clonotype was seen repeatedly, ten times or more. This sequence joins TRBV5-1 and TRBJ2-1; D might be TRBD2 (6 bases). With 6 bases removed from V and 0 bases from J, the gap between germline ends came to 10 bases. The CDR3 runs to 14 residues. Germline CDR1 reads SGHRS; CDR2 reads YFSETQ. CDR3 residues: CASTRENSYNEQFF. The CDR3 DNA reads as TGCGCCAGCACGCGGGAAAACTCCTACAATGAGCAGTTCTTC.

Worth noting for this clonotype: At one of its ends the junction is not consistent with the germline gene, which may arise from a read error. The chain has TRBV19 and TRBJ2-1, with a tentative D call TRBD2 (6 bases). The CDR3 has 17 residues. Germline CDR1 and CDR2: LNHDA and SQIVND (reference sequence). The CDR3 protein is CATSIDIYQRAYNEQFF. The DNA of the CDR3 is TGTGCCACTAGTATAGATATTTACCAGCGGGCCTACAATGAGCAGTTCTTC.

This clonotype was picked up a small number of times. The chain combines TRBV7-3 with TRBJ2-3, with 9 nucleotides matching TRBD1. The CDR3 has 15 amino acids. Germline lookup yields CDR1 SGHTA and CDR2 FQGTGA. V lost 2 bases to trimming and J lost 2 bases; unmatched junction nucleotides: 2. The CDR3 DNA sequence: TGTGCCAGCAGCTTACGACAGGGGGTCACAGATACGCAGTATTTT. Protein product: CASSLRQGVTDTQYF.

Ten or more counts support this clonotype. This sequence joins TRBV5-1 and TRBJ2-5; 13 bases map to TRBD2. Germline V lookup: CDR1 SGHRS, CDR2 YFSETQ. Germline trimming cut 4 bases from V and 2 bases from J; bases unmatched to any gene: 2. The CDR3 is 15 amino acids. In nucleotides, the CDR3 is TGCGCCAGCAGCCTGGGACTAGCGGGACAAGAGACCCAGTACTTC. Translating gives CASSLGLAGQETQYF.

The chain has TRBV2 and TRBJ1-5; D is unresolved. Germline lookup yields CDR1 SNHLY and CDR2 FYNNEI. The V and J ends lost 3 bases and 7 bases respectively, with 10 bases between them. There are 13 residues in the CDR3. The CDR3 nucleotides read TGTGCCAGCAGTGAGGCCCCTTTCCAGCCCCAGCATTTT. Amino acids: CASSEAPFQPQHF.